What follows are 27 T cell receptor beta chains derived from one specimen sequenced in a study of cytomegalovirus exposure and HLA in healthy donors. The PCR employed 60 Vbeta primers together with 13 Jbeta primers. Clones were sequenced by immunoSEQ multiplex PCR, and TCRdb holds only the in-frame ones, with some missing. The sample shows 150,000 to 250,000 clones, roughly 80% of them seen only once. The sample comprised PBMCs. These receptor sequences come from a woman aged 45 to 65 in good health and CMV-seropositive.

J is TRBJ2-3 and V is TRBV7-8; D is ambiguous. The V end was cut by 0 bases, the J end by 5 bases, with 6 bases between. The CDR3 sequence is 13 residues long. CDR1 is SGHVS and CDR2 is FQNEAQ in the germline V gene. The CDR3 reads CASSLAPGDTQYF. The CDR3 DNA sequence: TGTGCCAGCAGCTTAGCGCCCGGAGATACGCAGTATTTT. The entire variable domain, with the rest obtained from reference TRBV7-8 and TRBJ2-3, is as follows: GAGVSQSPRYKVAKRGQDVALRCDPISGHVSLFWYQQALGQGPEFLTYFQNEAQLDKSGLPSDRFFAERPEGSVSTLKIQRTQQEDSAVYLCASSLAPGDTQYFGPGTRLTVL.

This chain connects TRBV19 to TRBJ1-3; 7 bases line up with TRBD1. Germline CDR1 and CDR2: LNHDA and SQIVND (reference sequence). The CDR3 is 15 amino acids. V lost 4 bases to trimming and J lost 4 bases; unmatched junction nucleotides: 7. CDR3 amino acids: CASSNPTGRGNTIYF. The CDR3 DNA follows: TGTGCCAGTAGTAACCCGACAGGGCGAGGAAACACCATATATTTT.

The V gene is TRBV30, the J gene TRBJ1-5; 9 nucleotides line up with TRBD1. Per the germline V gene, CDR1 is GTSNPN and CDR2 is SVGIG (reference sequence). CDR3 length: 13 residues. Trimming cost V 7 bases and J 4 bases; bases outside gene matches: 5. CDR3 coding DNA: TGTGCCTCCCAGACAGGGGGGAATCAGCCCCAGCATTTT. This translates into CASQTGGNQPQHF.

The genes are TRBV21-1 and TRBJ2-7; TRBD1, the table's D call, was not compared with the DNA. TRBV21-1 has pseudogene status. The CDR3 loop spans 14 amino acids. CDR3 protein: CASRPRVVNYEQYF. The DNA of the CDR3 is TGTGCCAGCAGACCCAGGGTGGTCAACTACGAGCAGTACTTC.

J is TRBJ2-4 and V is TRBV9; D possibly corresponds to TRBD2 (5 bases). Trimming took 3 bases from V and 2 from J, leaving 9 bases between them. The CDR3 has 14 residues. Germline CDR1 is SGDLS and CDR2 is YYNGEE. The CDR3 DNA follows: TGTGCCAGCAGCGCCTCGGGGACCAAAAACATTCAGTACTTC. It yields the protein CASSASGTKNIQYF.

The rearrangement links TRBV18 to TRBJ2-4; D uncertain. The V gene's germline CDR1 is KGHSH and CDR2 LQKENI. The V and J ends lost 0 bases and 0 bases respectively, with 6 bases between them. This CDR3 is built from 15 residues. The CDR3 nucleotides are TGTGCCAGCTCACCACCGGGCTTAGCCAAAAACATTCAGTACTTC. Residues: CASSPPGLAKNIQYF.

The chain couples TRBV7-6 to TRBJ2-5; a weak D match, TRBD2 (6 bases). TRBJ2-7 explains the end of the DNA better; the J call may be wrong. CDR3 size: 13 residues. In germline, CDR1 is SGHVS, CDR2 FNYEAQ. Here the CDR3 reads CASSAGRLYEQYF. In DNA form, the CDR3 reads TGTGCCAGCAGCGCGGGACGGCTCTACGAGCAGTACTTC.

CDR3 sequence reads: CASRLTRDRGDTQYF. The CDR3 DNA reads TGTGCCAGCAGATTAACCCGGGACAGGGGGGATACGCAGTATTTT. This chain uses TRBV7-2 with TRBJ2-3; 11 bases are a match to TRBD1. The CDR3 has 15 amino acids. Germline V gene data show CDR1 as SGHTA and CDR2 as FQGNSA. V trimming: 6 bases; J trimming: 6 bases; junction bases outside the gene matches: 8.

This chain joins TRBV6-1 and TRBJ2-5; D gene uncertain. The CDR3 contains 13 residues. Deletions cut 4 bases from V and 7 bases from J, with 13 bases between. Per the germline V gene, CDR1 is MNHNS and CDR2 is SASEGT. The CDR3 DNA reads TGTGCCAGCAGTGCCCTCAACGGTGGGACCCAGTACTTC. This encodes CASSALNGGTQYF.

The chain combines TRBV2 with TRBJ2-7, with 9 bases fitting TRBD2. The CDR3 covers 14 residues. CDR1 is SNHLY and CDR2 is FYNNEI in the germline V gene. V dropped 3 bases and J dropped 3; count of bases not matched to a gene: 3. The CDR3 DNA reads TGTGCCAGCAGTGAGATTAGCGGGAGCTACGAGCAGTACTTC. This gives the protein CASSEISGSYEQYF.

The V gene is TRBV19, the J gene TRBJ2-1; D is unclear. In germline, CDR1 is LNHDA, CDR2 SQIVND (reference sequence). V shed 4 bases and J shed 10 bases, with 8 bases lying between them. This CDR3 comprises 11 residues. CDR3 DNA: TGTGCCAGTAGTAAACGTGAGGAGCAGTTCTTC. Protein product: CASSKREEQFF.

The CDR3 sequence: CASSSSDEQFF. DNA for the CDR3: TGTGCCAGCAGTTCCTCCGATGAGCAGTTCTTC. V gene TRBV27 combines with J gene TRBJ2-1; no firm D call. The length of the CDR3 is 11 residues. Germline values: CDR1 MNHEY, CDR2 SMNVEV (reference sequence). Trimming took 4 bases from V and 8 from J, leaving 6 bases between them.

V gene TRBV2 combines with J gene TRBJ2-1; a possible D gene is TRBD2 (6 bases). V was shortened by 2 bases and J by 10 bases, with 21 bases between the two germline ends. This CDR3 is built from 16 residues. Germline V gene data show CDR1 as SNHLY and CDR2 as FYNNEI. Here the CDR3 reads CASSEPRDWEDQEQFF. CDR3 nucleotide sequence: TGTGCCAGCAGTGAACCCCGGGACTGGGAAGACCAAGAGCAGTTCTTC.

This clone was picked up a small number of times. The rearrangement links TRBV27 to TRBJ2-7, with D possibly matching TRBD2 (6 bases). CDR3 length: 14 residues. Germline loops: CDR1 MNHEY, CDR2 SMNVEV (reference sequence). The V and J ends lost 10 bases and 6 bases respectively, with 22 bases between them. The CDR3 nucleotides are TGTGCCACCCGGCGGGCGGGGACCCAAATCGAGCAGTACTTC. Its translation is CATRRAGTQIEQYF.

This rearrangement joins TRBV29-1 to TRBJ1-1; possibly TRBD1 for D (5 bases). The V gene's germline CDR1 is SQVTM and CDR2 ANQGSEA. The CDR3 runs 13 residues. V was clipped by 6 bases and J by 5 bases, with 16 bases between them. CDR3 DNA: TGCAGCGTCGCCCTTAGGGGTGGAACTGAAGCTTTCTTT. Encoded protein: CSVALRGGTEAFF. The whole variable domain, remainder taken from reference TRBV29-1 and TRBJ1-1, is SAVISQKPSRDICQRGTSLTIQCQVDSQVTMMFWYRQQPGQSLTLIATANQGSEATYESGFVIDKFPISRPNLTFSTLTVSNMSPEDSSIYLCSVALRGGTEAFFGQGTRLTVV.

CDR3 sequence (DNA): TGTGCCAGCTCAATCGGGACAGGGGGGTCCTACGAGCAGTACTTC. Translating gives CASSIGTGGSYEQYF. The V and J genes are TRBV18 and TRBJ2-7; 11 positions match TRBD1. With 5 bases clipped from V and 1 base from J, the junction kept 4 bases outside the gene matches. Germline V CDR1 and CDR2: KGHSH, LQKENI. The length of the CDR3 is 15 residues.

This chain joins TRBV2 and TRBJ1-1; D possibly corresponds to TRBD1 (5 bases). The CDR3 length is 14 residues. From germline, CDR1 is SNHLY and CDR2 FYNNEI. Trimming removed 4 bases at V and 5 bases at J, with 14 bases between. CDR3 amino acids: CASSGHQGGTEAFF. The CDR3 DNA reads as TGTGCCAGCAGTGGCCACCAGGGTGGAACTGAAGCTTTCTTT.

V usage is TRBV7-2 and J usage is TRBJ2-3, with 9 bases that match TRBD2. The CDR3 loop spans 16 amino acids. Trimming removed 0 bases from V and 3 bases from J; junction bases left unmatched: 4. Germline V gene sequence: CDR1 SGHTA, CDR2 FQGNSA. The CDR3 region is CASSLAWGLATDTQYF. The DNA for the CDR3 is TGTGCCAGCAGCTTAGCATGGGGACTAGCTACAGATACGCAGTATTTT. The variable domain in full, completed from reference TRBV7-2 and TRBJ2-3, reads GAGVSQSPSNKVTEKGKDVELRCDPISGHTALYWYRQSLGQGLEFLIYFQGNSAPDKSGLPSDRFSAERTGGSVSTLTIQRTQQEDSAVYLCASSLAWGLATDTQYFGPGTRLTVL.

This clone was observed a handful of times. Compared with germline, one end of the junction differs, possibly owing to a read error. V gene TRBV7-9 combines with J gene TRBJ2-7; D gene uncertain. Germline loops: CDR1 SEHNR, CDR2 FQNEAQ (reference sequence). This CDR3 spans 12 amino acids. The DNA of the CDR3 is TGTTCCAGCAGCTTACAAAGAGACGAGCAGTACTTC. Translated, it gives CSSSLQRDEQYF.

This chain connects TRBV28 to TRBJ1-3; weak D call: TRBD1 (6 bases). This CDR3 has 16 amino acids. In germline, CDR1 is MDHEN, CDR2 SYDVKM. V lost 6 bases to trimming and J lost 1 base, with 16 bases between them. This CDR3 reads CASSHLRGNSGNTIYF. In nucleotides, the CDR3 is TGTGCCAGCAGCCACCTCAGGGGTAATTCTGGAAACACCATATATTTT.

This chain uses TRBV10-3 with TRBJ2-5, with D tentatively TRBD2 (5 bases). Germline CDR1 is ENHRY and CDR2 is SYGVKD. V shed 9 bases and J shed 0 bases, with 8 bases lying between them. The CDR3 has 12 residues. CDR3 residues: CAIAEYQETQYF. CDR3 in DNA: TGTGCCATAGCGGAGTACCAAGAGACCCAGTACTTC.

The chain combines TRBV5-1 with TRBJ2-1, with TRBD2 identical over 9 bases. The CDR3 covers 16 residues. Trimming at V came to 4 bases and at J to 3 bases, leaving 8 bases not matched to a gene. Germline V CDR1 and CDR2: SGHRS, YFSETQ. The CDR3 sequence is CASSGETSGFYNEQFF. The CDR3 coding sequence is TGCGCCAGCAGCGGCGAGACTAGCGGTTTCTACAATGAGCAGTTCTTC.

The chain is built from TRBV28 and TRBJ2-7; 12 bases agree with TRBD1. This CDR3 region has 15 residues. V gave up 8 bases and J gave up 6 bases; unmatched junction bases: 11. CDR1 and CDR2 (germline): MDHEN, SYDVKM. The CDR3 bases are TGTGCCAGCTCTGGGGCGGGGACAGGGGGCGTCGAGCAGTACTTC. Translation: CASSGAGTGGVEQYF. The entire variable domain, with the rest obtained from reference TRBV28 and TRBJ2-7, is as follows: DVKVTQSSRYLVKRTGEKVFLECVQDMDHENMFWYRQDPGLGLRLIYFSYDVKMKEKGDIPEGYSVSREKKERFSLILESASTNQTSMYLCASSGAGTGGVEQYFGPGTRLTVT.

This clone appeared a single time. This chain uses TRBV25-1 with TRBJ2-7, with a weak D call TRBD1 (6 bases). CDR1 is MGHDK, CDR2 SYGVNS, per germline. Trimming cost V 4 bases and J 2 bases, with 12 bases left between them. This CDR3 is 14 amino acids long. CDR3 nucleotides: TGTGCCAGCAGTGTGACAGGTCCTACCTACGAGCAGTACTTC. Amino acid sequence: CASSVTGPTYEQYF.

V gene TRBV21-1 combines with J gene TRBJ2-3; the table's D call of TRBD2 was not tested on the DNA. TRBV21-1 is flagged as a pseudogene. The CDR3 extends over 17 amino acids. The CDR3 bases are TGTGCCAGCAGTTATTTAACGGGGTACTATAGCACAGATACGCAGTATTTT. It translates to CASSYLTGYYSTDTQYF.

In this sample, this clone turned up a few times. The gene calls are TRBV2 and TRBJ1-3; 8 bases are a match to TRBD1. Germline CDR1 is SNHLY and CDR2 is FYNNEI. The CDR3 runs 14 residues. J gave up 6 bases and V 7 bases, and 8 bases lay outside the gene matches. The chain's CDR3 is CASTPDRAQNTIYF. The CDR3 DNA is TGTGCCAGCACCCCGGACAGGGCGCAAAACACCATATATTTT.

Worth noting for this clone: The junction departs from the called germline gene at one end, perhaps through a read error. The V gene is TRBV7-9, the J gene TRBJ1-2; 9 nucleotides match TRBD1. The CDR3 totals 16 residues. The germline V gene has CDR1 SEHNR and CDR2 FQNEAQ (reference sequence). CDR3 DNA sequence: TGTTCCAGCAGCGCCGGAGGACAGGGGTGGTCATATGGCTACACCTTC. This codes for CSSSAGGQGWSYGYTF.